This T cell receptor (beta chain) was recorded in a study of T cells in Graves' hyperthyroidism and ophthalmopathy (dated by TCRdb to about 2019). With respect to the entire study: Peripheral blood was sampled at the time of initial diagnosis, prior to any treatment. TCR Vbeta CDR3 sequencing of 135 peripheral blood samples (roughly 41 ophthalmopathy, roughly 72 hyperthyroidism and approximately 17 progressor patients) is reported in the paper. The roughly 91 discovery patients were randomly divided into training and test sets at a 7:3 ratio. Once sampling was done, hyperthyroidism patients were given methimazole at a starting dose of 30 mg daily, whereas ophthalmopathy patients were given high-dose intravenous methylprednisolone. A discovery cohort of about a hundred patients, fewer than 50 with Graves' ophthalmopathy and fewer than 65 with stable Graves' hyperthyroidism, was used to find distinguishing TCR V-J signatures. In six Graves' hyperthyroidism patients, the study also compared T-cell repertoires from thyroid tissue with T-cell repertoires from blood. Prospective prediction of ophthalmopathy was tested in an independent validation cohort of 18 hyperthyroidism patients and 15 to 17 patients who later progressed to ophthalmopathy.

The TCR beta CDR3 regions were amplified from the RNA transcripts. The first round of RT-PCR for the TCR CDR3 was performed with the HTBI primer set and the Qiagen OneStep RT-PCR kit. The libraries were constructed in a second round of multiplex PCR and then size-selected and purified. Libraries were sequenced paired-end with 100 bp reads on an Illumina HiSeq2000. From the authors' description of their analysis: SOAPnuke was used to process the raw data, removing reads that contained adapters or uncalled bases, had a mean Phred below 15, or lacked an exact match to the constant primer or identifier. COPE v1.2.5 was used to merge the high-quality paired reads, and each unique nucleotide sequence was defined as a clonotype. Clonotypes were aligned to IMGT TRBV, TRBD and TRBJ reference segments using MiTCR v1.1. The analysis included only V-J combinations with a frequency above 0.0001, which together covered more than 99% of the repertoires. A TCS score was defined as the ratio of F50 (clonal expansion) to E x V (chaos), with BLOSUM62-based TCRdist applied between CDR3 peptides within each V-J. Welch's t-statistics and random forest reduced fewer than 550 V-J features to 10 to 15, which were used in a naive Bayes classifier (R e1071). The public reads were quality trimmed at Q25 with fastp and then assembled into clones with MiXCR by TCRdb, keeping productive beta chains. Rows with a matching CDR3 protein are joined into one entry that keeps the most common DNA and genes. TCRdb assigned the V and J calls; the authors' analysis was not used. Counted in this sample were roughly 580,000 distinct CDR3 sequences; more than 11% of them appeared once. The top ten hold approximately 5.7% of the sample.

CDR1 LGHNT and CDR2 FRNRAP were looked up in the germline V gene. Compared with germline, V lacks 1 base and J lacks 6 bases; bases without a gene match: 8. Spanning cysteine to phenylalanine, the CDR3 consists of 15 amino acids. Only CDR3 DNA remains: 45 bases, in frame from the first base. The hyperthyroidism patients were between 18 and 65 years old and newly diagnosed, with a disease duration of less than 2 months. Any patient with an uncontrolled infection, another autoimmune disease, pregnancy or lactation was excluded. Diagnoses relied on clinical symptoms, serum thyroxine and TRAb, thyroid ultrasound and orbital computed tomography. Blood from progressor patients was collected at the time of first diagnosis with hyperthyroidism, before any ophthalmopathy symptoms had appeared. Ficoll-Paque density gradient centrifugation was used to isolate PBMCs from approximately 10 ml of fresh peripheral blood. Progressor patients were first diagnosed with Graves' hyperthyroidism and then developed ophthalmopathy during follow-up. Trizol reagent was used to extract total RNA, and RNA quality was then checked on an Agilent 2100 Bioanalyzer.

Study-wide conclusions, independent of this receptor: Most expanded thyroid clonotypes (frequency above 0.001) were also found in blood, which suggests that blood repertoires may mirror thyroid immune responses. In validation, the model predicted progression to ophthalmopathy a median of approximately 6.6 months before onset, with roughly 70% sensitivity and about 72% specificity. No statistical method was used to fix the sample size in advance, and group allocation was not hidden from the investigators. A model built on a 13 V-J signature distinguished ophthalmopathy from stable hyperthyroidism, reaching around 88% sensitivity and 81.08% specificity in cross-validation and 80%/75% in testing.

This clonotype was detected ten times or more. Its binding antigen is unknown. Per-nucleotide qualities are absent, and no much larger clonotype sits a single base away. Sequenced sample: blood. The TCR comes from a woman aged 25 to 45 with Graves' hyperthyroidism that later progressed to Graves' ophthalmopathy. The chain employs TRBV12-5 and TRBJ2-7; TRBD1 matches 8 bases in the middle. DNA sequence: TGTGCTAGTGGTTTGGATACAGGGGGATTGGGCGAGCAGTACTTC. Translated, this is CASGLDTGGLGEQYF.